This TCR beta chain is from a study of cytomegalovirus exposure and HLA in healthy donors. PCR primers comprised 60 Vbeta and 13 Jbeta primers. Libraries were prepared by immunoSEQ multiplex PCR; TCRdb keeps only in-frame clonotypes and omits some of them. This table holds more than 95,000 clones, approximately 79% found once. Sequencing was performed on PBMCs. The receptor was isolated from a man aged 50-60 years in good health and CMV-seropositive.

The DNA of the CDR3 is TGTGCCAGCAGTGAGCTAGGACAGGAGAACACCGGGGAGCTGTTTTTT. It encodes CASSELGQENTGELFF. The chain recombines TRBV2 with TRBJ2-2, with 7 positions matching TRBD1. Looked up from germline, CDR1 is SNHLY and CDR2 is FYNNEI. Trimming at V came to 3 bases and at J to 1 base, leaving 5 bases not matched to a gene. The CDR3 contains 16 residues.